The 20 T cell receptor beta chains below all came from one sample that was sequenced in a study of CD4+ T cells in melanoma. TCRdb keeps only in-frame clones here, not all; method: immunoSEQ multiplex PCR. The table records about 21,000 clones, more than 65% of them present only once. Material for sequencing was cells from a culture (not recorded whether cultured in vitro). Receptors originate from a human donor with melanoma.

The chain combines TRBV4-2 with TRBJ2-2; tentatively, D is TRBD1 or TRBD2 (6 bases each). The V end lost 7 bases, the J end lost 1 base, and 16 bases lay between the germline ends. This CDR3 is 16 amino acids long. CDR1 is LGHNA, CDR2 YNFKEQ, per germline. The DNA of the CDR3 is TGTGCCAGCACTCCCGGGGCGGGACAGAACACCGGGGAGCTGTTTTTT. Encoded protein: CASTPGAGQNTGELFF.

By proportion, this clone is medium-sized. The chain has TRBV18 and TRBJ2-2; 9 bases are a match to TRBD1. V was clipped by 2 bases and J by 4 bases; unmatched bases: 5. This CDR3 has 16 residues. The V gene's germline CDR1 is KGHSH and CDR2 LQKENI. CDR3 sequence: CASSPAGQGSTGELFF. The DNA for the CDR3 is TGTGCCAGCTCACCAGCGGGACAGGGCTCCACCGGGGAGCTGTTTTTT.

The chain joins TRBV11-1 to TRBJ1-3; 7 positions agree with TRBD1. The length of the CDR3 is 14 residues. Germline V lookup: CDR1 SGHAT, CDR2 FQDESV (reference sequence). V dropped 4 bases and J dropped 4; count of bases not matched to a gene: 4. DNA of the CDR3: TGTGCCAGCAGCTACGGGACAGCGGGAAACACCATATATTTT. It encodes CASSYGTAGNTIYF.

The genes are TRBV7-8 and TRBJ2-5; 7 nucleotides match TRBD2. Germline V gene data show CDR1 as SGHVS and CDR2 as FQNEAQ. V shed 3 bases, J shed 3 bases, and the junction held 10 bases outside the gene matches. The length of the CDR3 is 16 residues. In DNA, the CDR3 is TGTGCCAGCAGCTTTAGTCTGCGGGAGACGAAAGAGACCCAGTACTTC. It yields the protein CASSFSLRETKETQYF.

This clone was seen more than once but under ten times. This chain uses TRBV5-1 with TRBJ1-2; tentatively, D is TRBD1 (5 bases). The germline gives CDR1 SGHRS, CDR2 YFSETQ. The V end was cut by 0 bases, the J end by 6 bases, with 21 bases between. The CDR3 has 17 residues. The CDR3: CASSLGGPYPGRDGYTF. The CDR3 DNA reads TGCGCCAGCAGCTTGGGGGGACCGTACCCGGGGCGCGATGGCTACACCTTC.

This clone was counted only a few times. The chain combines TRBV19 with TRBJ2-3, with D perhaps matching TRBD1 (5 bases). Trimming took 5 bases from V and 0 from J, leaving 9 bases between them. The CDR3 runs 14 residues. Germline loops: CDR1 LNHDA, CDR2 SQIVND (reference sequence). DNA for the CDR3: TGTGCCAGTAGTCGGCAGGGAAGCACAGATACGCAGTATTTT. Its protein is CASSRQGSTDTQYF.

The chain recombines TRBV19 with TRBJ1-2; D unresolved. V was trimmed by 3 bases and J by 3 bases, leaving 14 bases between them. The CDR3 has 15 amino acids. CDR1 is LNHDA, CDR2 SQIVND, per germline (reference sequence). The CDR3 loop reads CASSIGQPRYYGYTF. In DNA form, the CDR3 reads TGTGCCAGTAGTATCGGGCAGCCGAGATACTATGGCTACACCTTC.

This clone was recorded only once. The CDR3 is CASRAGANTEAFF. CDR3 DNA: TGCGCCAGCAGGGCGGGGGCGAACACTGAAGCTTTCTTT. The V gene is TRBV5-1, the J gene TRBJ1-1, with D tentatively TRBD1 (6 bases). The length of the CDR3 is 13 residues. In germline, CDR1 is SGHRS, CDR2 YFSETQ. Trimming stripped 5 bases from V and 1 base from J, with 9 bases between.

The J gene is TRBJ1-2, the V gene TRBV6-5; TRBD1 matches 7 bases. In germline, CDR1 is MNHEY, CDR2 SVGAGI. The CDR3 runs 15 residues. V lost 4 bases to trimming and J lost 1 base; unmatched junction nucleotides: 6. The DNA for the CDR3 is TGTGCCAGCAGTTTAAGACAGGGCCTTAACTATGGCTACACCTTC. Translating gives CASSLRQGLNYGYTF.

The DNA for the CDR3 is TGTGCCAGCCTAACCGGACAGCGCGGCTACACCTTC. Its protein product is CASLTGQRGYTF. The rearrangement joins TRBV18 to TRBJ1-2; D might be TRBD1 (6 bases). V lost 8 bases to trimming and J lost 8 bases, with 15 bases between them. Germline V lookup: CDR1 KGHSH, CDR2 LQKENI. The length of the CDR3 is 12 residues.

The sample holds a few counts of this clone. The chain links TRBV7-8 to TRBJ1-2; perhaps TRBD1 as D (5 bases). The CDR3 runs to 15 residues. Germline V gives CDR1 SGHVS, CDR2 FQNEAQ. With 5 bases removed from V and 8 bases from J, the gap between germline ends came to 21 bases. The CDR3 region is CASSPARTGWGGYTF. The CDR3, as DNA: TGTGCCAGCAGCCCCGCGAGGACGGGTTGGGGGGGCTACACCTTC.

The CDR3 loop is CASSGDRVGEKLFF. DNA for the CDR3: TGTGCCAGCAGCGGGGACAGGGTAGGAGAAAAACTGTTTTTT. The chain carries TRBV2 and TRBJ1-4; 9 bases are a match to TRBD1. Germline CDR1 reads SNHLY; CDR2 reads FYNNEI. The CDR3 spans 14 residues. Losses at the gene ends were 6 bases for V and 8 bases for J; bases not matched to a gene: 7.

The chain has TRBV10-2 and TRBJ2-1; D unresolved. With 7 bases removed from V and 3 bases from J, the gap between germline ends came to 7 bases. The germline V gene encodes CDR1 WSHSY and CDR2 SAAADI. The CDR3 is 12 residues long. CDR3 sequence reads: CASKRGYNEQFF. The CDR3 DNA reads as TGCGCCAGCAAGAGAGGCTACAATGAGCAGTTCTTC.

The chain employs TRBV6-5 and TRBJ1-2; D possibly corresponds to TRBD1 (5 bases). The CDR3 covers 14 residues. The V end lost 0 bases, the J end lost 7 bases, and 12 bases lay between the germline ends. The germline V gene has CDR1 MNHEY and CDR2 SVGAGI. The CDR3 bases are TGTGCCAGCAGTTACTCGCCCCAGGGTTTTGGCTACACCTTC. Protein product: CASSYSPQGFGYTF.

CDR3 sequence: CASSESSGLQQYF. CDR3 coding DNA: TGCGCCAGCAGTGAGTCCTCAGGGTTGCAGCAGTACTTC. The chain recombines TRBV10-1 with TRBJ2-7; tentatively, D is TRBD1 (5 bases). This CDR3 is 13 amino acids long. Germline lookup yields CDR1 WNHNN and CDR2 SYGVQD (reference sequence). V lost 0 bases to trimming and J lost 8 bases, with 11 bases between them.

This clone was counted only a few times. The chain recombines TRBV23-1 with TRBJ2-2; D tentatively fits TRBD1 or TRBD2 (5 bases each). TRBV23-1 is reported as an ORF; its role is uncertain. The V end was cut by 3 bases, the J end by 0 bases, with 14 bases between. The CDR3 covers 17 residues. The CDR3 bases are TGCGCCAGCAGTCACCCCCGGGGCTCTACGAACACCGGGGAGCTGTTTTTT. It is translated as CASSHPRGSTNTGELFF.

This rearrangement joins TRBV6-5 to TRBJ2-5, with D perhaps TRBD1 or TRBD2 (7 bases each). V shed 2 bases and J shed 6 bases, with 16 bases lying between them. Per germline, CDR1 MNHEY and CDR2 SVGAGI. This CDR3 has 15 amino acids. CDR3 in DNA: TGTGCCAGCAGTTACGCAGGGGGGCGGGGGAAGACCCAGTACTTC. Residues: CASSYAGGRGKTQYF.

This clone was observed once. The chain is built from TRBV15 and TRBJ1-2, with D perhaps TRBD1 (5 bases). Germline lookup yields CDR1 LNHNV and CDR2 YYDKDF (reference sequence). The CDR3 runs to 14 residues. V lost 1 base to trimming and J lost 0 bases, with 6 bases between them. The CDR3 spells CATSRGGTNYGYTF. Here the CDR3 DNA reads TGTGCCACCAGCAGAGGGGGGACTAACTATGGCTACACCTTC.

This rearrangement joins TRBV4-1 to TRBJ2-7; D gene unclear. From germline, CDR1 is MGHRA and CDR2 YSYEKL. The germline V and J ends were trimmed by 1 base and 5 bases, with 15 bases remaining between them. The CDR3 has 15 residues. The CDR3, as DNA: TGCGCCAGCAGCCAAGCCCCGACGGCCTCGGACGAGCAGTACTTC. Translation gives CASSQAPTASDEQYF.

The chain recombines TRBV2 with TRBJ1-5; D perhaps matches TRBD1 (5 bases). Germline values: CDR1 SNHLY, CDR2 FYNNEI. The CDR3 is 15 amino acids. V gave up 3 bases and J gave up 0 bases, with 9 bases separating them. Written as DNA, the CDR3 is TGTGCCAGCAGTGACGGACAAAATAGCAATCAGCCCCAGCATTTT. Protein sequence: CASSDGQNSNQPQHF.